These 18 T cell receptor beta chains were all obtained from the same sample, sequenced in a study of cytomegalovirus exposure and HLA in healthy donors. The PCR employed 60 Vbeta primers together with 13 Jbeta primers. Produced via immunoSEQ multiplex PCR; TCRdb's table is partial and in-frame only. Here the sample spans 150,000 to 200,000 clones, roughly 79% being singletons. The sequencing sample was made of PBMCs. These TCRs come from a man between 45 and 60 years old in good health and CMV-seropositive.

The genes are TRBV7-8 and TRBJ1-5, with no clear D. Trimming pared 0 bases from V and 4 bases from J, leaving 13 bases between. Germline V CDR1 and CDR2: SGHVS, FQNEAQ. There are 16 residues in the CDR3. The CDR3 reads CASSLAGQYFNQPQHF. CDR3 coding DNA: TGTGCCAGCAGCTTAGCGGGCCAATACTTTAATCAGCCCCAGCATTTT. The entire variable domain, with the rest obtained from reference TRBV7-8 and TRBJ1-5, is as follows: GAGVSQSPRYKVAKRGQDVALRCDPISGHVSLFWYQQALGQGPEFLTYFQNEAQLDKSGLPSDRFFAERPEGSVSTLKIQRTQQEDSAVYLCASSLAGQYFNQPQHFGDGTRLSIL.

On this clone: This sample also contains other DNA sequences that code for the same CDR3. The chain couples TRBV28 to TRBJ1-2; weak D call: TRBD1 (5 bases). CDR3 length: 13 residues. Trimming removed 2 bases at V and 2 bases at J, with 6 bases between. Germline values: CDR1 MDHEN, CDR2 SYDVKM. For the CDR3, the DNA is TGTGCCAGCAGTTTACCAGGGAACTATGGCTACACCTTC. Amino acids: CASSLPGNYGYTF.

This clone was seen only a few times. The rearrangement joins TRBV5-1 to TRBJ1-1; 7 bases align to TRBD1. The CDR3 is 11 amino acids. Looked up from germline, CDR1 is SGHRS and CDR2 is YFSETQ. The ends lost 4 bases at V and 10 bases at J; junction bases unmatched: 4. CDR3 protein: CASSDTGVAFF. Written as DNA, the CDR3 is TGCGCCAGCAGCGATACAGGGGTAGCTTTCTTT.

The chain joins TRBV19 to TRBJ1-2, with TRBD1 identical over 10 bases. The trim removed 3 bases at V and 8 bases at J, leaving 6 bases unmatched. Looked up from germline, CDR1 is LNHDA and CDR2 is SQIVND (reference sequence). The CDR3 is 14 amino acids. The CDR3: CASSILGQGPGYTF. The CDR3 bases are TGTGCCAGTAGTATCTTGGGACAGGGGCCAGGCTACACCTTC.

This clone is a singleton in its sample. This rearrangement joins TRBV6-6 to TRBJ2-5; 7 positions match TRBD1. In germline, CDR1 is MNHNY, CDR2 SVGAGI (reference sequence). The ends lost 5 bases at V and 5 bases at J; junction bases unmatched: 11. The CDR3 has 15 residues. The CDR3 spells CASSPLGTAEETQYF. Here the CDR3 DNA reads TGTGCCAGCAGTCCACTTGGGACAGCGGAGGAGACCCAGTACTTC.

Comment on this clone: Germline is not matched at one junction end, which may reflect a read error. This chain joins TRBV6-6 and TRBJ2-2; a possible D gene is TRBD2 (6 bases). This CDR3 region has 14 residues. Germline CDR1 is MNHNY and CDR2 is SVGAGI (reference sequence). The CDR3 region is CAGRVGGNTGELFF. The CDR3 bases are TGTGCCGGCAGGGTCGGGGGAAACACCGGGGAGCTGTTTTTT.

The rearrangement joins TRBV9 to TRBJ1-1, with 8 bases that match TRBD1. This CDR3 region has 15 residues. The V segment lost 4 bases and the J segment 0 bases; nucleotides outside the gene matches: 5. Germline V gene data show CDR1 as SGDLS and CDR2 as YYNGEE. CDR3 loop: CASSKTGGMNTEAFF. Here the CDR3 DNA reads TGTGCCAGCAGCAAAACAGGGGGGATGAACACTGAAGCTTTCTTT.

The CDR3 bases are TGTGCCAGCAGCTCGGGGGGGGCCAAAAACATTCAGTACTTC. Translation: CASSSGGAKNIQYF. The gene calls are TRBV7-9 and TRBJ2-4, with 8 positions matching TRBD2. The CDR3 sequence is 14 residues long. Per germline, CDR1 SEHNR and CDR2 FQNEAQ (reference sequence). V lost 4 bases, J lost 1 base, and 0 bases stayed unmatched.

The chain carries TRBV6-4 and TRBJ2-3; D remains ambiguous. The CDR3 consists of 12 residues. Per germline, CDR1 MRHNA and CDR2 SNTAGT. Between the trimmed V and J ends, which lost 5 bases and 1 base, there was a span of 4 bases. The CDR3 loop reads CASSTGTDTQYF. CDR3 nucleotide sequence: TGTGCCAGCAGTACGGGCACAGATACGCAGTATTTT.

This clone was picked up a small number of times. The chain uses TRBV28 and TRBJ2-5; 8 bases are a match to TRBD2. Per germline, CDR1 MDHEN and CDR2 SYDVKM. Unmatched junction bases numbered 4, after V lost 11 bases and J lost 5 bases. The CDR3 is made up of 11 amino acids. The CDR3 nucleotides read TGTGCCGGCGGGGGGTGGGAGACCCAGTACTTC. Amino acids: CAGGGWETQYF.

This clone came up a few times. CDR3 loop: CASSLSQRFSGNTIYF. The DNA of the CDR3 is TGTGCCAGCAGCTTGTCTCAGCGTTTCTCTGGAAACACCATATATTTT. The chain uses TRBV5-5 and TRBJ1-3, with no clear D. The CDR3 sequence is 16 residues long. Looked up from germline, CDR1 is SGHKS and CDR2 is YYEKEE (reference sequence). The ends were cut back, 1 base at V and 0 bases at J, with 11 bases in the middle.

This chain uses TRBV7-6 with TRBJ1-5, with no clear D. The germline V and J ends were trimmed by 2 bases and 3 bases, with 5 bases remaining between them. This CDR3 region has 13 residues. Germline CDR1 is SGHVS and CDR2 is FNYEAQ. CDR3 loop: CASSLSNNQPQHF. Written as DNA, the CDR3 is TGTGCCAGCAGCTTAAGCAACAATCAGCCCCAGCATTTT.

The V gene is TRBV19, the J gene TRBJ1-5, with TRBD1 identical over 7 bases. The V and J ends lost 0 bases and 3 bases, in that order; junction bases with no gene match: 17. The CDR3 is 20 amino acids. Germline CDR1 LNHDA, CDR2 SQIVND (reference sequence). CDR3 sequence (DNA): TGTGCCAGTAGTATAGATCTATACTGGGACAGACAGAGATCCAATCAGCCCCAGCATTTT. Translating gives CASSIDLYWDRQRSNQPQHF.

The genes are TRBV5-1 and TRBJ1-1; D gene uncertain. The V end was cut by 7 bases, the J end by 4 bases, with 17 bases between. The CDR3 has 14 residues. The V gene's germline CDR1 is SGHRS and CDR2 YFSETQ. The DNA of the CDR3 is TGCGCCAGCGCCTTCCGGGATTCGGGCACTGAAGCTTTCTTT. Its protein is CASAFRDSGTEAFF.

The rearrangement uses TRBV6-6 and TRBJ2-7, with D perhaps matching TRBD2 (5 bases). This CDR3 comprises 13 residues. Trimming stripped 7 bases from V and 0 bases from J, with 10 bases between. Germline V CDR1 and CDR2: MNHNY, SVGAGI (reference sequence). Written as DNA, the CDR3 is TGTGCCAGCATCCGACGGGGCTCCTACGAGCAGTACTTC. It encodes CASIRRGSYEQYF.

Remarks on this clone: The identical CDR3 is also encoded by other nucleotide sequences in the sample. V and J are TRBV19 and TRBJ1-5; 10 bases map to TRBD1. Germline V lookup: CDR1 LNHDA, CDR2 SQIVND (reference sequence). J was trimmed by 2 bases and V by 5 bases; bases with no gene match: 0. This CDR3 spans 14 amino acids. The CDR3 reads CASSGTGGNQPQHF. In DNA form, the CDR3 reads TGTGCCAGTAGTGGGACAGGGGGCAATCAGCCCCAGCATTTT.

For the CDR3, the DNA is TGTGCCAGCAGTAATGGGAGGGCAAACACTGAAGCTTTCTTT. Its translation is CASSNGRANTEAFF. The rearrangement joins TRBV6-1 to TRBJ1-1; D ambiguous. V lost 5 bases to trimming and J lost 2 bases, with 12 bases between them. CDR3 length equals 14 residues. The germline V gene encodes CDR1 MNHNS and CDR2 SASEGT.

This clone has just one count. This chain joins TRBV6-4 and TRBJ2-7; 11 bases agree with TRBD2. The J segment lost 4 bases and the V segment lost 4 bases, leaving 21 bases of the junction unmatched. Per germline, CDR1 MRHNA and CDR2 SNTAGT. The CDR3 runs 20 residues. The CDR3 sequence is CASSVSLSGGAPDGFYEQYF. CDR3 nucleotide sequence: TGTGCCAGCAGTGTCTCGCTTAGCGGGGGGGCCCCCGATGGTTTTTACGAGCAGTACTTC.